The 12 T cell receptor beta chains presented below share a single source sample, sequenced in a study of blood T cell repertoires in COVID-19. Sequencing used immunoSEQ multiplex PCR; TCRdb keeps in-frame clones, though not all of them. The sample yields approximately 200,000 clones, about four fifths seen once. The sample taken for sequencing was peripheral blood. These TCRs come from a woman aged 60-75 years with acute or convalescent COVID-19.

This chain uses TRBV11-2 with TRBJ2-1; 9 bases fit TRBD2. V was clipped by 3 bases and J by 3 bases; unmatched bases: 12. CDR3 length: 18 amino acids. CDR1 and CDR2 (germline): SGHAT, FQNNGV. CDR3 in amino acids: CASSFMAGGRLYYNEQFF. The CDR3 bases are TGTGCCAGCAGCTTCATGGCGGGGGGGCGTTTGTACTACAATGAGCAGTTCTTC.

The chain has TRBV4-3 and TRBJ1-2; unclear D gene. CDR3 length: 18 amino acids. Germline loops: CDR1 LGHNA, CDR2 YSLEER. The V end was cut by 0 bases, the J end by 3 bases, with 20 bases between. The CDR3 sequence is CASSQDRYHAYLDYGYTF. DNA of the CDR3: TGCGCCAGCAGCCAAGATCGGTATCACGCCTACTTGGACTATGGCTACACCTTC.

V and J are TRBV9 and TRBJ1-4; perhaps TRBD1 as D (6 bases). This CDR3 comprises 15 residues. V was clipped by 0 bases and J by 8 bases, with 14 bases between them. CDR1 and CDR2 (germline): SGDLS, YYNGEE. CDR3 DNA: TGTGCCAGCAGCGTAGCTGGGGGCTTAAGGGAAAAACTGTTTTTT. This codes for CASSVAGGLREKLFF.

This clone was counted once. The CDR3 protein is CASSASGGATDTQYF. CDR3 nucleotide sequence: TGTGCCAGCAGCGCAAGCGGGGGAGCCACAGATACGCAGTATTTT. The rearrangement links TRBV9 to TRBJ2-3, with 8 bases fitting TRBD2. Trimming cost V 3 bases and J 2 bases; bases outside gene matches: 5. The CDR3 is 15 residues long. Germline V gives CDR1 SGDLS, CDR2 YYNGEE.

The J gene is TRBJ1-3, the V gene TRBV5-1; a possible D gene is TRBD1 (6 bases). The V end was cut by 3 bases, the J end by 0 bases, with 13 bases between. The germline V gene has CDR1 SGHRS and CDR2 YFSETQ. There are 16 residues in the CDR3. Written as DNA, the CDR3 is TGCGCCAGCAGCTGGAATCAGGGGAGCTCTGGAAACACCATATATTTT. Amino acids: CASSWNQGSSGNTIYF.

A single count supports this clone. This chain links TRBV29-1 with TRBJ1-2; 7 bases map to TRBD1. The junction had 5 bases not matched to a gene; V was cut back by 6 bases and J by 4 bases. The CDR3 extends over 12 amino acids. Germline V gene sequence: CDR1 SQVTM, CDR2 ANQGSEA. This CDR3 is CSVTDRSYGYTF. The CDR3 bases are TGCAGCGTGACGGACAGGTCCTATGGCTACACCTTC.

The V gene is TRBV14, the J gene TRBJ2-1; D possibly corresponds to TRBD1 (7 bases). There are 15 residues in the CDR3. The V gene's germline CDR1 is SGHDN and CDR2 FVKESK. Trimming removed 1 base from V and 7 bases from J, with 14 bases in between. CDR3 nucleotides: TGTGCCAGCAGCCAAGTAAACAGGGGAGGTAATGAGCAGTTCTTC. This gives the protein CASSQVNRGGNEQFF.

V gene TRBV13 combines with J gene TRBJ1-4, with 8 positions matching TRBD1. The CDR3 length is 15 residues. V lost 4 bases and J lost 5; bases outside the gene matches: 6. CDR1 is PRHDT and CDR2 is FYEKMQ in the germline V gene (reference sequence). In DNA form, the CDR3 reads TGTGCCAGCAGCTCGTGGGACAGGCGGAATGAAAAACTGTTTTTT. Protein product: CASSSWDRRNEKLFF. Variable domain in full (rest from reference TRBV13 and TRBJ1-4): AAGVIQSPRHLIKEKRETATLKCYPIPRHDTVYWYQQGPGQDPQFLISFYEKMQSDKGSIPDRFSAQQFSDYHSELNMSSLELGDSALYFCASSSWDRRNEKLFFGSGTQLSVL.

V gene TRBV3-1 (or the pseudogene TRBV3-2) combines with J gene TRBJ1-4; tentative D call: TRBD1 (6 bases). V lost 4 bases and J 8 bases, leaving 20 bases between the germline ends. Germline V gene lookup returns CDR1 LGHDT and CDR2 YNNKEL (reference sequence). The length of the CDR3 is 16 residues. CDR3 DNA: TGTGCCAGCAGCCGCATCACAGGGACGTCTGACGAAAAACTGTTTTTT. Its protein is CASSRITGTSDEKLFF.

In its sample, this clone was seen a few times. This sequence joins TRBV15 and TRBJ1-2; 8 positions agree with TRBD1. Germline V lookup: CDR1 LNHNV, CDR2 YYDKDF (reference sequence). Germline trimming cut 4 bases from V and 4 bases from J; bases unmatched to any gene: 8. This CDR3 is built from 15 residues. The CDR3 DNA reads TGTGCCACCAGCATCGGGTCCGGGACAGGCTATGGCTACACCTTC. Encoded protein: CATSIGSGTGYGYTF.

The chain recombines TRBV6-5 with TRBJ2-7; D perhaps matches TRBD1 (5 bases). V shed 0 bases and J shed 3 bases, with 15 bases lying between them. Germline CDR1 is MNHEY and CDR2 is SVGAGI. The CDR3 loop spans 16 amino acids. The CDR3 reads CASSYSKQVSFYEQYF. CDR3 sequence (DNA): TGTGCCAGCAGTTACTCGAAACAGGTATCCTTCTACGAGCAGTACTTC.

V usage is TRBV5-1 and J usage is TRBJ1-3, with 8 bases fitting TRBD1. Trimming took 2 bases from V and 0 from J; bases not matched to a gene: 10. This CDR3 contains 18 residues. The V gene's germline CDR1 is SGHRS and CDR2 YFSETQ. CDR3 amino acids: CASSFGQGNLISGNTIYF. CDR3 DNA sequence: TGCGCCAGCAGCTTCGGACAGGGTAACTTGATCTCTGGAAACACCATATATTTT.